Each of the 19 T cell receptor beta chains below was sequenced from the same sample in a study of blood T cells in healthy people across ages. A second about 6 to 12 cycle PCR used barcoded and J-beta primers. In TCRdb, the 5' RACE reads were re-called with MiXCR into one record per CDR3 protein. The sample contains around 320,000 distinct CDR3 sequences, less than 30% of which appear only once. Source material: blood. The receptors shown here come from a woman aged 70 to 79 in good health.

The genes are TRBV27 and TRBJ2-7; 11 bases line up with TRBD2. The length of the CDR3 is 14 residues. CDR1 is MNHEY and CDR2 is SMNVEV in the germline V gene (reference sequence). V shed 4 bases, J shed 7 bases, and the junction held 6 bases outside the gene matches. CDR3 in amino acids: CASSSLAGGIEQYF. The CDR3 bases are TGTGCCAGCAGTTCCTTAGCGGGAGGGATTGAGCAGTACTTC.

This clonotype was recorded a few times. One junction end does not reproduce the germline sequence, and a read error may be involved. The chain combines TRBV12-3 or TRBV12-4 with TRBJ1-2, with 9 nucleotides matching TRBD1. The CDR3 loop spans 12 amino acids. This chain's CDR3 is CAGSLATGGNTF. CDR3 DNA: TGTGCCGGCAGTTTAGCGACAGGGGGAAACACCTTC.

In its sample, this clonotype was seen a few times. The genes are TRBV7-2 and TRBJ1-2; TRBD1 is a possible D gene (6 bases). This CDR3 spans 15 amino acids. Germline V CDR1 and CDR2: SGHTA, FQGNSA. The germline V and J ends were trimmed by 0 bases and 4 bases, with 12 bases remaining between them. This CDR3 is CASSLANGRGYGYTF. CDR3 nucleotide sequence: TGTGCCAGCAGCTTAGCGAACGGCAGGGGCTATGGCTACACCTTC.

This clonotype has a handful of counts. This rearrangement joins TRBV20-1 to TRBJ1-5, with D maybe TRBD1 (5 bases). The V gene's germline CDR1 is DFQATT and CDR2 SNEGSKA (reference sequence). Trimming removed 5 bases at V and 5 bases at J, with 13 bases between. This CDR3 comprises 13 residues. CDR3 coding DNA: TGCAGTGCTCCTCCTGGGGGTCATCAGCCCCAGCATTTT. It is translated as CSAPPGGHQPQHF.

The V gene is TRBV13, the J gene TRBJ2-5, with D perhaps matching TRBD1 or TRBD2 (6 bases each). In germline, CDR1 is PRHDT, CDR2 FYEKMQ (reference sequence). Trimming took off 5 bases at V and 0 bases at J, with 16 bases between the two ends. This CDR3 has 16 amino acids. CDR3 sequence: CASSPGAGPYQETQYF. The CDR3 bases are TGTGCCAGCAGCCCGGGGGCGGGACCGTACCAAGAGACCCAGTACTTC.

This clonotype was detected a few times. The V gene is TRBV7-2, the J gene TRBJ1-1; D gene ambiguous. The CDR3 loop spans 14 amino acids. Germline CDR1 is SGHTA and CDR2 is FQGNSA. Trimming removed 2 bases from V and 1 base from J, with 8 bases in between. CDR3 region: CASSLLAGNTEAFF. As DNA, the CDR3 is TGTGCCAGCAGCTTATTGGCAGGGAACACTGAAGCTTTCTTT.

J is TRBJ2-3 and V is TRBV6-4; D may be TRBD2 (5 bases). The CDR3 contains 12 residues. CDR1 MRHNA and CDR2 SNTAGT come from the germline V gene. Trimming cost V 6 bases and J 6 bases, with 10 bases left between them. The CDR3 region has the DNA TGTGCCAGCAGAGCCCCGGGGGATACGCAGTATTTT. It is translated as CASRAPGDTQYF.

This clonotype was detected many times. The rearrangement uses TRBV12-3 or TRBV12-4 and TRBJ2-7; 13 nucleotides agree with TRBD2. The trim removed 8 bases at V and 6 bases at J, leaving 4 bases unmatched. CDR3 size: 13 residues. CDR3 sequence: CASSRTSGSEQYF. The CDR3 region has the DNA TGTGCCAGCTCCAGGACTAGCGGGAGCGAGCAGTACTTC.

This clonotype came up a few times. V gene TRBV7-9 combines with J gene TRBJ1-5; D perhaps matches TRBD1 (5 bases). Between the trimmed V and J ends, which lost 0 bases and 4 bases, there was a span of 13 bases. CDR3 length: 16 amino acids. CDR1 SEHNR and CDR2 FQNEAQ come from the germline V gene (reference sequence). In DNA form, the CDR3 reads TGTGCCAGCAGCTTAGCATCCAGGGATTGGAATCAGCCCCAGCATTTT. Residues: CASSLASRDWNQPQHF. Filled out from reference TRBV7-9 and TRBJ1-5, the complete variable domain reads DTGVSQNPRHKITKRGQNVTFRCDPISEHNRLYWYRQTLGQGPEFLTYFQNEAQLEKSRLLSDRFSAERPKGSFSTLEIQRTEQGDSAMYLCASSLASRDWNQPQHFGDGTRLSIL.

V usage is TRBV7-3 and J usage is TRBJ2-2, with 9 nucleotides matching TRBD2. Trimming removed 5 bases from V and 6 bases from J; junction bases left unmatched: 7. The CDR3 is 15 residues long. Looked up from germline, CDR1 is SGHTA and CDR2 is FQGTGA. CDR3 loop: CASSVSGGIAGELFF. The CDR3 DNA follows: TGTGCCAGCAGCGTCAGCGGGGGGATTGCCGGGGAGCTGTTTTTT. Using reference TRBV7-3 and TRBJ2-2 for the parts outside the CDR3, the full variable domain is GAGVSQTPSNKVTEKGKYVELRCDPISGHTALYWYRQSLGQGPEFLIYFQGTGAADDSGLPNDRFFAVRPEGSVSTLKIQRTERGDSAVYLCASSVSGGIAGELFFGEGSRLTVL.

This clonotype was observed a few times. V usage is TRBV5-5 and J usage is TRBJ2-2; a weak D match, TRBD1 (5 bases). The length of the CDR3 is 13 residues. V shed 10 bases and J shed 5 bases, with 15 bases lying between them. Per the germline V gene, CDR1 is SGHKS and CDR2 is YYEKEE (reference sequence). The CDR3, as DNA: TGTGCCGGCCGAGACAGTATGACCGGGGAGCTGTTTTTT. Encoded protein: CAGRDSMTGELFF.

The chain links TRBV5-1 to TRBJ1-6, with D hard to call. Germline loops: CDR1 SGHRS, CDR2 YFSETQ. The V end lost 10 bases, the J end lost 6 bases, and 11 bases lay between the germline ends. The CDR3 has 12 amino acids. The CDR3 DNA reads TGCGCCTCCCCGGGTTTTAATTCACCCCTCCACTTT. Residues: CASPGFNSPLHF.

The chain recombines TRBV12-5 with TRBJ1-2; 10 positions agree with TRBD1. The CDR3 length is 18 residues. J gave up 0 bases and V 6 bases, and 13 bases lay outside the gene matches. Germline CDR1 LGHNT, CDR2 FRNRAP. CDR3: CASGPRQGANLANYGYTF. CDR3 DNA: TGTGCTAGTGGCCCTAGACAGGGGGCCAATCTAGCTAACTATGGCTACACCTTC.

This clonotype was recorded a few times. The V call is TRBV7-2, the J call TRBJ1-2; 7 bases align to TRBD1. With 1 base clipped from V and 8 bases from J, the junction kept 4 bases outside the gene matches. From germline, CDR1 is SGHTA and CDR2 FQGNSA. The CDR3 consists of 13 residues. The CDR3 spells CASSLEGAAGYTF. The CDR3 DNA is TGTGCCAGCAGCTTAGAGGGGGCTGCGGGCTACACCTTC.

The chain carries TRBV28 and TRBJ2-1, with 7 bases that match TRBD2. Germline trimming cut 5 bases from V and 2 bases from J; bases unmatched to any gene: 9. This CDR3 has 16 residues. Germline V gene lookup returns CDR1 MDHEN and CDR2 SYDVKM. The CDR3 nucleotides are TGTGCCAGCAGTGGATCGACTAGCACGGCCTACAATGAGCAGTTCTTC. Protein: CASSGSTSTAYNEQFF.

This clonotype has more than one count but fewer than ten. The rearrangement uses TRBV2 and TRBJ2-4; possibly TRBD1 for D (5 bases). Germline lookup yields CDR1 SNHLY and CDR2 FYNNEI. CDR3 length: 15 amino acids. V gave up 2 bases and J gave up 2 bases, with 10 bases separating them. CDR3 loop: CASSELAGPKNIQYF. The CDR3, as DNA: TGTGCCAGCAGTGAATTGGCAGGGCCCAAAAACATTCAGTACTTC.

A single count supports this clonotype. V is TRBV20-1 and J is TRBJ2-1, with a tentative D call TRBD2 (6 bases). The CDR3 spans 16 residues. Germline CDR1 is DFQATT and CDR2 is SNEGSKA (reference sequence). V was pared by 5 bases and J by 6 bases, with 23 bases between. Written as DNA, the CDR3 is TGCAGTGCTTCTCCAAGAACCGGGACTCACTCCAATGAGCAGTTCTTC. It specifies CSASPRTGTHSNEQFF.

This clonotype was observed a few times. The rearrangement links TRBV24-1 to TRBJ2-1; D gene unclear. The CDR3 loop spans 12 amino acids. Per germline, CDR1 KGHDR and CDR2 SFDVKD. V was pared by 4 bases and J by 9 bases, with 9 bases between. The CDR3 is CATSDPLSEQFF. Written as DNA, the CDR3 is TGTGCCACCAGTGACCCCTTAAGTGAGCAGTTCTTC.

This clonotype has a handful of counts. The gene calls are TRBV7-9 and TRBJ2-3; D is possibly TRBD2 (5 bases). Germline-derived CDR1 and CDR2 are SEHNR and FQNEAQ (reference sequence). CDR3 length: 15 residues. V lost 6 bases to trimming and J lost 2 bases, with 15 bases between them. The CDR3: CASRPYAADTDTQYF. In DNA, the CDR3 is TGTGCCAGCAGACCATATGCAGCGGACACAGATACGCAGTATTTT.